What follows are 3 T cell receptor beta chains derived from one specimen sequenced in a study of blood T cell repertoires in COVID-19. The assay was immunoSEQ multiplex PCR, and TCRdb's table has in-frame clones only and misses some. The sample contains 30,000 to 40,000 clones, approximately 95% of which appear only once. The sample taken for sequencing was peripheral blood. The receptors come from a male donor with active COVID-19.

The CDR3 loop reads CASSFGQGSLRGYTF. CDR3 DNA sequence: TGTGCCAGCAGCTTTGGACAGGGAAGCCTCCGTGGCTACACCTTC. The chain couples TRBV7-2 to TRBJ1-2, with 8 bases aligning to TRBD1. Germline loops: CDR1 SGHTA, CDR2 FQGNSA. J was trimmed by 7 bases and V by 3 bases; bases with no gene match: 10. This CDR3 is built from 15 residues.

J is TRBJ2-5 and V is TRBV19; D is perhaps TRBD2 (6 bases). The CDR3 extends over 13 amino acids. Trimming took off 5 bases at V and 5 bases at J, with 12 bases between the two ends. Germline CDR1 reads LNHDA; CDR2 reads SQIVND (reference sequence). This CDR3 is CASSRGLLETQYF. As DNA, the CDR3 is TGTGCCAGTAGTCGGGGGTTACTGGAGACCCAGTACTTC. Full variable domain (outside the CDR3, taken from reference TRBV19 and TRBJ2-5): DGGITQSPKYLFRKEGQNVTLSCEQNLNHDAMYWYRQDPGQGLRLIYYSQIVNDFQKGDIAEGYSVSREKKESFPLTVTSAQKNPTAFYLCASSRGLLETQYFGPGTRLLVL.

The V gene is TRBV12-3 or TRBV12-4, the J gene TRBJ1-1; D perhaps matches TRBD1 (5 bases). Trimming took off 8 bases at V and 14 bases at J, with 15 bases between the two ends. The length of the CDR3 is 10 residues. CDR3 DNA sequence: TGTGCCAGCTCCGGGGGGGGTGGCTTCTTT. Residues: CASSGGGGFF.